A selection of T cell receptor beta chains follows, all from one sample in a study of identical twins. TCRdb used MiXCR to reprocess the 5' RACE reads, holding one entry per CDR3 protein. Here the sample spans around 680,000 distinct CDR3 sequences, less than 10% being singletons. This sample also appeared in a second study, on yellow fever vaccine responses in identical twins.

Material for sequencing was PBMCs. These receptors came from a woman between 18 and 30 years old in good health. The conserved cysteine and the conserved F or W are not part of the CDR3 here. The order of the fields is CDR3 protein, J gene, clone size, V gene. A row's size may be missing; if present it is once, few, many or a size class.

ASSQGGRGLSGANVLT,TRBJ2-6,few,TRBV3-1
ASSLVGFGQEQY,TRBJ2-7,few,TRBV5-1
ASSATPLLAGGYNEQF,TRBJ2-1,few,TRBV9
ASSSDVLANYEQY,TRBJ2-7,few,TRBV27
ASSQIRGGYRYEQY,TRBJ2-7,few,TRBV3-1
ASSNGQGGEQF,TRBJ2-1,NA,TRBV5-1
SARDLVSTTYEQY,TRBJ2-7,few,TRBV20-1
ASSYGGGEHGSPLH,TRBJ1-6,few,TRBV6-5
SARDSLDGTGGSGVWEGLYEQY,TRBJ2-7,NA,TRBV20-1
ASSEDSLPYGYT,TRBJ1-2,NA,TRBV2
ASSIIGQAGQY,TRBJ2-7,many,TRBV12-3/TRBV12-4
ASTRGGNEQF,TRBJ2-1,many,TRBV28
ASSLDPGTKTQY,TRBJ2-3,many,TRBV11-2
ASSVRGNQPQH,TRBJ1-5,many,TRBV7-2